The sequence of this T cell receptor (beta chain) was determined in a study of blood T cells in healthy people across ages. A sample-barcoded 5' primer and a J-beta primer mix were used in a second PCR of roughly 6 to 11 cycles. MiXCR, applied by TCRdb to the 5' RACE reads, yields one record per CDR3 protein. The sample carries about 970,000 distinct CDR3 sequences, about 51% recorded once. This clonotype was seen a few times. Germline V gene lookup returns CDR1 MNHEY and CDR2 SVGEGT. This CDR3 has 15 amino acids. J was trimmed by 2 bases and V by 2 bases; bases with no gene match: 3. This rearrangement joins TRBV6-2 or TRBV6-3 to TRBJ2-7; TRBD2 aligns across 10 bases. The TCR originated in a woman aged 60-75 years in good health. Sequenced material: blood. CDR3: CASSYQSGRAYEQYF. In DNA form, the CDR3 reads TGTGCCAGCAGTTACCAAAGCGGGAGGGCCTACGAGCAGTACTTC.